This paragraph covers one TCR beta chain sequence. The antigen remains unidentified. This CDR3 has 15 residues. With 6 bases removed from V and 1 base from J, the gap between germline ends came to 12 bases. CDR1 is LNHDA, CDR2 SQIVND, per germline (reference sequence). Repertoires were generated with immunoSEQ multiplex PCR, while TCRdb's copy carries only in-frame clones and drops some. Found here are around 50,000 clones, around four fifths of them singletons; the top ten hold roughly 0.68%. These data originate in a study of OX40 agonist ivuxolimab in advanced cancers. Study context: Ivuxolimab is an agonistic anti-OX40 (CD134) antibody, and patients were treated with it. Allowance was made for prior anti-PD-1, anti-PD-L1 or anti-CTLA-4 therapy, and about 44% had some. The study gave patients intravenous ivuxolimab at 0.01 to 10 mg/kg every 2 weeks. Study-wide points: Nonresponders included some who also had low normalized T-cell clonal expansion.

Sequenced here: CD4+ or CD8+ T cells sorted from blood, sampled in a trial of the OX40 agonist ivuxolimab. The sequence was obtained from an adult with an advanced solid tumor such as melanoma, head and neck, liver or kidney cancer. The V and J genes are TRBV19 and TRBJ1-4, with unresolved D. CDR3 amino acids: CASSTQIGTNEKLFF. DNA of the CDR3: TGTGCCAGTAGCACACAGATTGGAACTAATGAAAAACTGTTTTTT.